What follows is one T cell receptor (beta chain) and its context. From RNA transcripts, TCR beta CDR3 regions were amplified. Initially, a first-round RT-PCR of the TCR CDR3 employed the HTBI primer set. TCRdb reanalysed the multiplex PCR reads using MiXCR and keeps one entry per CDR3 protein. The sample lists fewer than 650,000 distinct CDR3 sequences; under 15% were seen once. The CDR3 length is 13 residues. CDR1 is DFQATT and CDR2 is SNEGSKA in the germline V gene (reference sequence). The V and J ends lost 5 bases and 4 bases respectively, with 11 bases between them. The sample originates from a study of T cells in Graves' hyperthyroidism and ophthalmopathy.

Sequences were obtained from blood. The receptor comes from a woman aged 40 to 50 with Graves' ophthalmopathy. The chain joins TRBV20-1 to TRBJ2-2; D might be TRBD2 (5 bases). CDR3 DNA: TGCAGTGCTGCGGGCGAAGGCACCGGGGAGCTGTTTTTT. It specifies CSAAGEGTGELFF.